This is a list of T cell receptor beta chains from one sample in a study of blood T cell repertoires in COVID-19. Profiling relied on immunoSEQ multiplex PCR, and the TCRdb table lists in-frame clones only, not all of them. The sample comprises 400,000 or so clones, around 91% of which are singletons, and about 0.63% rests with the top ten. Sequenced material: PBMCs or T cells enriched from blood (not recorded which). All receptors come from a man in his late teens or twenties who had recovered from COVID-19. Each CDR3 is given with its conserved first and last residue. A D gene is named only where the DNA matches it firmly. Size values are once, few and many counts, or a class for expanded clones, and some rows have none.

v_gene	abundance	d_gene	j_gene	CDR3aa	CDR3nt
TRBV9	-	-	TRBJ2-7	CASSTPGVDSYEQYF	TGTGCCAGCAGCACTCCAGGGGTTGACTCCTACGAGCAGTACTTC
TRBV12-5	-	-	TRBJ2-1	CASGFGGSSYNEQFF	TGTGCTAGTGGTTTCGGAGGGAGCTCCTACAATGAGCAGTTCTTC
TRBV2	-	-	TRBJ1-2	CASNNDSPSPNYGYTF	TGTGCCAGCAATAACGACAGCCCAAGTCCTAACTATGGCTACACCTTC
TRBV10-3	-	-	TRBJ2-1	CAIMAGREQFF	TGTGCCATCATGGCCGGGAGAGAGCAGTTCTTC
TRBV28	-	-	TRBJ2-7	CASSPVTLYEQYF	TGTGCCAGCAGCCCGGTGACACTCTACGAGCAGTACTTC
TRBV6-1	-	-	TRBJ1-3	CASSELRGVGNTIYF	TGTGCCAGCAGTGAATTGCGGGGGGTTGGAAACACCATATATTTT
TRBV4-1	-	-	TRBJ2-1	CASSQGQYNEQFF	TGCGCCAGCAGCCAAGGCCAGTACAATGAGCAGTTCTTC
TRBV29-1	-	TRBD2	TRBJ2-5	CSVLSGSGGIETQYF	TGCAGCGTCCTGTCGGGTAGCGGGGGCATTGAGACCCAGTACTTC
TRBV7-8	few	-	TRBJ1-1	CASSFTGSTEAFF	TGTGCCAGCAGCTTCACAGGGTCCACTGAAGCTTTCTTT
TRBV5-1	-	TRBD1	TRBJ1-5	CAKDNQQGDSNQPQHF	TGCGCCAAGGATAACCAACAGGGGGATAGCAATCAGCCCCAGCATTTT
TRBV4-1	-	-	TRBJ2-1	CASSQATGNPSYNEQFF	TGCGCCAGCAGCCAGGCCACAGGGAACCCCTCCTACAATGAGCAGTTCTTC
TRBV19	once	TRBD2	TRBJ2-2	CASSMVVAGTGELFF	TGTGCCAGTAGTATGGTGGTAGCGGGCACCGGGGAGCTGTTTTTT
TRBV7-9	-	-	TRBJ2-4	CASSQKGTGSYF	TGTGCCAGCAGCCAAAAGGGGACCGGGAGCTACTTC
TRBV7-2	-	-	TRBJ1-5	CASSERSGGQPQHF	TGTGCCAGCAGCGAAAGGTCGGGGGGCCAGCCCCAGCATTTT
TRBV30	-	TRBD1	TRBJ1-6	CATGQGNSPLHF	TGTGCCACGGGACAGGGAAACTCACCCCTCCACTTT
TRBV19	-	TRBD1	TRBJ2-2	CATNVQGTGNTGELFF	TGTGCCACCAACGTCCAGGGGACAGGGAACACCGGGGAGCTGTTTTTT
TRBV7-9	few	TRBD1	TRBJ2-1	CASSWDRGISYNEQFF	TGTGCCAGCAGCTGGGACAGGGGAATTTCCTACAATGAGCAGTTCTTC
TRBV18	-	-	TRBJ2-5	CASSPTGQETQYF	TGTGCCAGCTCACCGACAGGACAAGAGACCCAGTACTTC
TRBV5-1	-	TRBD1	TRBJ2-7	CASSLPGQDYEQYF	TGCGCCAGCAGCCTACCGGGACAGGATTACGAGCAGTACTTC
TRBV30	-	-	TRBJ1-5	CAWRGGRKPGEPQHF	TGTGCCTGGAGGGGGGGACGGAAGCCTGGGGAGCCCCAGCATTTT
TRBV27	-	TRBD1	TRBJ1-5	CANPVPGTGGPQPQHF	TGTGCCAATCCTGTGCCCGGGACAGGGGGTCCTCAGCCCCAGCATTTT
TRBV10-3	-	-	TRBJ1-5	CAISERHGSQPQHF	TGTGCCATCAGTGAGCGGCATGGGAGTCAGCCCCAGCATTTT
TRBV7-2	-	TRBD1	TRBJ2-7	CASSSAVGQTYEQYF	TGTGCCAGCAGCTCGGCCGTGGGACAGACCTACGAGCAGTACTTC
TRBV19	many	-	TRBJ1-1	CASTRGGGGTEAFF	TGTGCCAGTACCCGCGGGGGAGGAGGCACTGAAGCTTTCTTT
TRBV19	-	TRBD1	TRBJ1-1	CASSIPSDRDVTEAFF	TGTGCCAGTAGTATACCGTCGGACAGGGATGTCACTGAAGCTTTCTTT
TRBV10-3	-	-	TRBJ2-1	CAIRAGGIGYNEQFF	TGTGCCATCCGAGCGGGCGGGATCGGGTACAATGAGCAGTTCTTC
TRBV2	-	TRBD1	TRBJ1-1	CASEQGDVTEAFF	TGTGCCAGCGAACAGGGGGACGTCACTGAAGCTTTCTTT
TRBV9	few	-	TRBJ1-2	CASSVGVGGIGGYTF	TGTGCCAGCAGCGTAGGCGTAGGAGGAATCGGTGGCTACACCTTC
TRBV5-1	once	TRBD1	TRBJ1-4	CASSLARRGLSNEKLFF	TGCGCCAGCAGCTTGGCCCGCAGGGGGCTGTCTAATGAAAAACTGTTTTTT
TRBV2	-	-	TRBJ2-7	CASRGQKGGLDYEQYF	TGTGCCAGCAGGGGTCAAAAGGGGGGGCTGGATTACGAGCAGTACTTC
TRBV30	-	-	TRBJ1-6	CAWTSSQGKGSPLHF	TGTGCCTGGACCTCGTCCCAGGGGAAGGGTTCACCCCTCCACTTT
TRBV27	-	-	TRBJ1-6	CASTLGSYSPLHF	TGTGCCAGCACACTAGGGTCCTATTCACCCCTCCACTTT
TRBV9	once	TRBD1	TRBJ2-2	CASSVDRVSGELFF	TGTGCCAGCAGCGTGGACAGGGTTTCTGGGGAGCTGTTTTTT
TRBV15	once	TRBD2	TRBJ2-1	CATSRGLGLNEQFF	TGTGCCACCAGCAGGGGACTAGGGCTCAATGAGCAGTTCTTC
TRBV18	-	-	TRBJ1-6	CASSPAGAVNSPLHF	TGTGCCAGCTCACCTGCAGGGGCCGTGAATTCACCCCTCCACTTT
TRBV28	-	TRBD1	TRBJ1-6	CASRLTGVGNSPLHF	TGTGCCAGCAGGCTGACAGGGGTCGGGAATTCGCCCCTCCACTTT
TRBV24-1	-	-	TRBJ2-1	CATNSIEQFF	TGTGCCACCAATAGCATTGAGCAGTTCTTC
TRBV20-1	-	TRBD2	TRBJ2-3	CSASPRTSGSWPDTQYF	TGCAGTGCTAGTCCGCGGACTAGCGGGAGTTGGCCAGATACGCAGTATTTT
TRBV5-4	-	TRBD1	TRBJ1-2	CASSLPPGGEQGYTF	TGTGCCAGCAGCTTGCCGCCAGGGGGCGAGCAGGGCTACACCTTC
TRBV9	-	TRBD1	TRBJ1-2	CASSVQGAGYGYTF	TGTGCCAGCAGCGTTCAGGGGGCAGGCTATGGCTACACCTTC
TRBV19	once	-	TRBJ1-1	CASRNTDSKNTEAFF	TGTGCCAGTAGAAACACCGACTCCAAGAACACTGAAGCTTTCTTT
TRBV5-5	-	-	TRBJ1-2	CATSGDRGSNYGYTF	TGTGCCACCTCAGGGGACCGGGGAAGTAACTATGGCTACACCTTC
TRBV9	-	-	TRBJ1-1	CASSEAPGTEAFF	TGTGCCAGCAGCGAAGCCCCAGGCACTGAAGCTTTCTTT
TRBV18	-	-	TRBJ1-1	CASSPGGLDTEAFF	TGTGCCAGCTCACCGGGAGGGCTGGACACTGAAGCTTTCTTT